The subject of this entry is one T cell receptor beta chain. There is no known antigen for this receptor. No per-base quality is available; no much larger clone lies one base away. The sample is drawn from a study of cytomegalovirus exposure and HLA in healthy donors (dated 2017 in TCRdb). Concerning the study at large: An earlier analysis of some 620 of the donors reported over 250 Gb of sequence data and 95 million to 120 million unique TCR beta sequences obtained from roughly 170 million T cells. An early release that covered around 590 HLA-typed donors contained approximately 300 gigabases of sequencing data and tens of millions of unique TCR sequences. The genetic ancestry cluster associated with self-reported Caucasian donors included 65% to 90% of the roughly 400 genotyped donors. The study was designed to test whether signatures of past pathogen exposure could be identified by cataloging public T cell receptors. The study used immunosequencing to profile the T cell repertoires of several hundred subjects and linked those repertoires to cytomegalovirus serostatus. A separate validation cohort of roughly 130 different subjects was used in addition to the roughly 620-subject first cohort. High-throughput TCR immunosequencing, statistical association of individual TCRs with disease status, and machine learning were combined to predict cytomegalovirus infection status. A later analysis re-examined previously published TCR beta repertoires from roughly 720 donors and added high-resolution HLA genotyping to investigate patterns of TCR occurrence. Rather than using new phenotypic data, the later analysis identified candidate immune exposures from TCR beta sequences and from how often those sequences occurred across donors. An earlier analysis of about 600 of the donors used high-throughput TCR beta sequencing to judge whether each TCR beta V gene segment behaved as functional or pseudogenic. Donor age, sex, ethnicity and CMV serostatus were collected together with the repertoire data. A later genetic analysis used genome-wide SNP genotypes for 398 of the 666 donors, treating that subset as a discovery cohort. Every discovery cohort repertoire had been produced on one sequencing platform. Both class I and class II loci were covered by HLA typing, at four-digit resolution. Typing coverage varied by locus: roughly 620-640 donors for A, B, C, DRB1 and DQB1; approximately 500 for DQA1; approximately 570 for DPA1; some 470 for DPB1. Several DR-DQ haplotypes were treated as single units for association and clustering because of strong linkage in the cohort. Among about 400 genotyped donors of the cohort, an average of approximately 200,000 unique TCR beta nucleotide sequences was sequenced per donor, of which about 19% were non-productive. Beyond this particular receptor, the publication reports: The presence/absence analyses assumed that sequencing depth was roughly uniform across donors, and that assumption may not be true. HLA typing was unavailable for some donors at each locus, so association tests used only the typed subset. Because counts were too low, about 15 rarely observed V segments, including chromosome 9 orphons, were left out of the earlier analysis of 500 to 750 of the donors. CMV serostatus was the only immune exposure information available for the cohort. In a later analysis, HLA-associated TCR beta chains showed more clonal expansion and lower generation probabilities than non-associated chains that were equally common. An association between a missense DCLRE1C variant and V-gene and J-gene trimming of TCR beta chains was found in a later genetic analysis and replicated in an independent cohort. Linkage disequilibrium might explain the correlated functional status among segregating V segments, but an unknown experimental factor could not be excluded. A further reported finding was that TCR beta sequences accurately predicted the HLA-A and HLA-B alleles for most subjects in the first cohort. In a later analysis, TCR association rates were found to vary across HLA loci, with the most associated TCRs seen for DRB1 alleles and the fewest for HLA-C alleles. Because the 87-base-pair reads could not distinguish some IMGT-functional V segments, including TRBV6-2 and TRBV6-3, those segments were excluded. In a later analysis, most CMV-associated TCR beta chains were found to appear HLA-restricted, with HLA associations seemingly driven largely by CMV exposure. Most TCR sequences were observed very rarely across donors, whereas some public TCRs were present in many individuals. Only TCR beta chains were sequenced in this cohort, and the absence of alpha or paired-chain data limited detectable features. A total of about 150 TCR beta chains were listed by the study as associated with cytomegalovirus. In a later genetic analysis, fewer N-insertions in productive TCRs were reported among donors in an Asian-associated ancestry cluster than the roughly 670-donor mean. Cytomegalovirus status was reported to be diagnosed by the classifier with high specificity and sensitivity in both the original and validation cohorts. A group of highly shared sequence variants was considered likely to be a technical artifact of the sequencing pipeline. A later analysis reported that several top co-occurrence clusters appeared linked to parvovirus B19, influenza, CMV and Epstein-Barr virus. Three of the identified cytomegalovirus-associated TCR beta chains were confirmed in vitro to be specific for cytomegalovirus antigens. In a later analysis, 15,000 to 20,000 TCR beta sequences were associated with specific HLA alleles at a false discovery rate of 0.05. An earlier analysis of around 500 of the donors showed that most TCR beta V segments appeared in productive rearrangements either about 90% or about 30% of the time, which broadly matched IMGT annotations. According to the authors, the approach could potentially be generalized to other disease states and immunological phenotypes. When HLA alleles, especially DR and DQ, strongly co-occurred, TCR associations were difficult to assign to individual alleles.

The library was made by the immunoSEQ multiplex PCR assay. For the multiplex PCR, a mixture combining 60 forward primers for TCR Vbeta segments and 13 reverse primers for TCR Jbeta segments was used. The CDR3 region of rearranged TCR beta genes was amplified from genomic DNA with a multiplex PCR assay. The amplified TCR beta libraries were sequenced on the Illumina HiSeq System as 87-base-pair reads. The authors' analysis ran thus. In a later analysis, roughly 80 million unique TCR beta chains were counted across the approximately 670 repertoires, and some 10 million of these chains were shared by at least two donors. A nearest-neighbor algorithm error-corrected the raw reads and collapsed the reads into unique sequences, merging closely related sequences to remove PCR and sequencing errors. To assign V, D and J gene segments, CDR3 sequences were aligned to IMGT reference sequences. Each retained sequence needed at least a six-nucleotide match to both a V gene segment and a J gene segment. A rearrangement was called productive if the CDR3 had no stop codons and remained in frame with V and J, and every other rearrangement was called non-productive. CDR3 was defined by IMGT convention, running from the second conserved V-encoded cysteine to the conserved J-encoded phenylalanine. The earlier analysis of fewer than 750 of the donors excluded sequences that lacked an unambiguous match to a single V gene segment. In an earlier analysis of several hundred of the donors, V segments were called functional above 56.7% productive rearrangements and were called segregating when the between-donor standard deviation exceeded 5%. A statistical classification framework was built for diagnosing cytomegalovirus status from the catalog of TCR beta chain sequences. A later analysis assigned V and J genes by comparing TCR nucleotide sequences with IMGT/GENE-DB human TR gene sequences. The TCRdist pipeline was used in a later analysis to assign CDR3 sequences and most-parsimonious VDJ recombination scenarios. In a later analysis, each TCR beta chain was defined by its CDR3 amino acid sequence together with its V-gene family, and reads without a unique V-gene family were excluded. As a way to deal with suspected cross-contamination and a sequencing artifact, a later analysis dropped 592 nucleotide sequences that were highly shared and had low generation probability. For each public chain, a later analysis derived a clonal expansion index from normalized ranks of inferred template counts within each repertoire. In a later analysis, generation probabilities were computed using a VDJ recombination model fitted to out-of-frame rearrangements, and the results were checked against IGoR. In a later analysis, hypergeometric tests were used to score TCR-TCR, TCR-HLA and TCR-CMV co-occurrence, with a repertoire-size bias correction applied to TCR pairs. To estimate false discovery rates, a later analysis permuted the HLA or CMV assignments 20 times. A later analysis grouped co-occurring TCRs with DBSCAN, adding TCRdist sequence similarity when clustering within HLA-allele-positive subsets. Repertoires with fewer than 30,000 or more than 120,000 public chains, plus five repertoires with anomalous nucleotide sharing, were excluded from co-occurrence clustering. Held by TCRdb, this immuneACCESS table contains in-frame sequences only and omits some clones. Under half of the omission traces to an unresolved V gene where checked; the cause of the rest is unknown. D and trimming were read from the DNA, whereas the V and J calls and clone size are those reported in that table. In this sample the table shows under 200,000 clones, roughly 82% of which occur a single time. The top ten hold approximately 2.9% of the sample.

The junction shows trimming of 6 bases on V and 0 bases on J, and the gene matches do not reach 6 bases of it. The germline V gene supplies CDR1 LGHNT and CDR2 FRNRAP. The CDR3 runs 15 residues from the cysteine to the phenylalanine. The CDR3 DNA has 45 bases and is translated from base 1. In total, approximately 700 healthy bone marrow donors made up the cohort. At the time of sampling, every cohort member was nominally healthy, though immune exposures that went unrecorded were likely present. The donor was CMV seropositive and belonged to the group of more than 250 seropositive cohort members. Every donor gave a peripheral blood sample, and the peripheral blood mononuclear cells from that sample were used for TCR beta sequencing. The Qiagen DNeasy Blood Extraction Kit was used to extract genomic DNA from the blood cell samples.

The sequence was collected from a woman in her fifties or sixties in good health and CMV-seropositive. The chain uses TRBV12-5 and TRBJ2-3; TRBD1 matches 7 bases in the middle. The sequenced sample was PBMCs. The bases are TGTGCTAGTGGCCTGGACAGGACCAGCACAGATACGCAGTATTTT. Its product reads: CASGLDRTSTDTQYF.